This T cell receptor beta chain was sequenced for a study of T cells in localized non-small cell lung cancer (dated by TCRdb to 2018 to 2020). Study-level background: Comparing tumors with uninvolved tumor-adjacent lungs, the study looked at the T cell repertoires of a few hundred patients with early-stage NSCLC. The cohort comprised 236 treatment-naïve NSCLC patients with resected, localized lung tumors. Of the NSCLC patients, roughly 130 were male and about a hundred were female, and the mean age was approximately 66 years. The full study reports these points: Multi-region tumor sequencing was not performed, so intratumor heterogeneity could not be excluded. Since the design was exploratory, TCR variables were selected using unadjusted p-values with no false-discovery rate correction. Uninvolved tumor-adjacent lung showed the highest T cell clonality, higher than tumor, which suggests more focused antigenic responses in the uninvolved tumor-adjacent lung. Longer overall survival was associated with higher blood T cell density, whereas shorter survival was associated with higher adjacent-lung clonality. A median of roughly 56 of the top 100 tumor clones were detected in paired uninvolved adjacent lung, and 25 to 35 of these tumor clones were also found among the top 100 clones of the paired uninvolved adjacent lung.

As regards this clone: Which antigen it targets is not known. Base qualities are not at hand, and no much larger clone is one base apart.

TCR beta CDR3 regions were sequenced from DNA using the immunoSEQ Assay. As for the original processing: To compute T cell density, TCR beta template counts were normalized to usable DNA, which was estimated by amplifying housekeeping genes. Richness was estimated with the preseqR package, extrapolating to 400,000 templates for PBMC samples and 120,000 templates for tissue samples. Clonality was calculated as one minus Pielou's evenness. Tissue-enriched TCRs were identified by differential abundance testing using productive amino-acid clonotypes, minimum total count 5 and alpha 0.1. The Jaccard Index and the Morisita Overlap Index were used to measure repertoire overlap between compartments. TCR beta CDR3s were clustered by GLIPH together with public tetramer-defined viral CDR3s, and at least three viral sequences plus V-gene enrichment were required for viral motifs. This immuneACCESS table, as held by TCRdb, lists in-frame sequences with V and J called but not all clones. Of the missing ones, under half trace to an unresolved V gene in checked studies; the others have no known cause. The DNA was the basis for D and trimming; V, J and clone size are from that table. The sample profile shows about 24,000 clones; about nine tenths of them were found once. The top ten constitute 6.5% to 8.5% of the sample.

Deletion took 3 bases off V and 2 bases off J, with a span of 5 bases between the germline ends. There are 13 amino acids in the CDR3, from cysteine to phenylalanine inclusive. Solely the CDR3 DNA is kept, with 39 bases framed from the first base. The germline V gene (reference sequence) supplies CDR1 MNHNY and CDR2 SVGAGI. At diagnosis, peripheral blood, uninvolved tumor-adjacent lung and tumor were collected and were preserved as a mix of fresh-frozen and FFPE material. For TCR repertoire profiling, blood samples were analyzed as peripheral blood mononuclear cells. The V and J genes are TRBV6-6 and TRBJ2-1, with the D gene not confidently named. The TCR originated in a woman aged 35-70 years with stage I lung adenocarcinoma. The source material was peripheral blood, sampled before any cancer treatment. The sequence in DNA is TGTGCCAGCAGTTATGGTGCCTACAATGAGCAGTTCTTC. It translates as CASSYGAYNEQFF.